This is a list of T cell receptor beta chains from one sample in a study of OX40 agonist ivuxolimab in advanced cancers. Sequenced by immunoSEQ multiplex PCR; TCRdb stores in-frame clones only, minus some. Counted here are tens of thousands of clones, about 90% occurring once; the ten biggest clones make up roughly 2.4%. Here the sequenced sample was CD4+ or CD8+ T cells sorted from blood, taken in a trial of the OX40 agonist ivuxolimab. Receptors originate from an adult with an advanced solid tumor such as melanoma, head and neck, liver or kidney cancer. CDR3s include the opening cysteine and the closing phenylalanine or tryptophan. The D gene is left open where the match is weak. Not all rows give a size; the values are once, few, many and, for expanded clones, a class.

TRBJ2-5 | TRBV7-9 | - | - | 12 | CASSLASETQYF | TGTGCCAGCAGCTTAGCATCGGAGACCCAGTACTTC
TRBJ1-1 | TRBV19 | - | - | 13 | CASSIAGDTEAFF | TGTGCCAGTAGTATAGCTGGGGACACTGAAGCTTTCTTT
TRBJ2-5 | TRBV7-3 | - | - | 14 | CASSSLGGQETQYF | TGTGCCAGCAGCTCGTTAGGGGGACAAGAGACCCAGTACTTC
TRBJ2-4 | TRBV28 | - | - | 15 | CASSRGGVAKNIQYF | TGTGCCAGCAGCCGGGGCGGGGTAGCCAAAAACATTCAGTACTTC
TRBJ2-5 | TRBV5-4 | - | - | 15 | CASSFDAEPQETQYF | TGTGCCAGCAGCTTCGACGCAGAACCTCAAGAGACCCAGTACTTC
TRBJ2-5 | TRBV4-2 | - | - | 13 | CASSHNSQETQYF | TGTGCCAGCAGCCACAATAGCCAAGAGACCCAGTACTTC
TRBJ2-6 | TRBV29-1 | - | - | 16 | CSVELGQSAGANVLTF | TGCAGCGTGGAACTCGGACAATCCGCTGGGGCCAACGTCCTGACTTTC
TRBJ2-1 | TRBV7-3 | - | - | 13 | CASSPGGGNEQFF | TGTGCCAGCAGCCCTGGGGGAGGCAATGAGCAGTTCTTC
TRBJ2-5 | TRBV19 | - | - | 14 | CASSIALLQETQYF | TGTGCCAGTAGTATTGCCCTCCTACAAGAGACCCAGTACTTC
TRBJ1-5 | TRBV10-2 | TRBD1 | - | 15 | CASSDSQGVNQPQHF | TGCGCCAGCAGCGATTCTCAGGGGGTCAATCAGCCCCAGCATTTT
TRBJ2-5 | TRBV9 | - | - | 12 | CASSPGLETQYF | TGTGCCAGCAGCCCGGGGTTGGAGACCCAGTACTTC
TRBJ1-4 | TRBV4-2 | TRBD1 | - | 17 | CASSHERPGTGGEKLFF | TGTGCCAGCAGCCATGAAAGACCCGGGACAGGGGGCGAAAAACTGTTTTTT
TRBJ2-3 | TRBV7-2 | - | - | 16 | CASSLVGTLVTDTQYF | TGTGCCAGCAGCTTAGTCGGCACACTGGTCACAGATACGCAGTATTTT
TRBJ1-6 | TRBV2 | - | - | 16 | CASSVGGGSYNSPLHF | TGTGCCAGCAGTGTGGGGGGCGGCTCCTATAATTCACCCCTCCACTTT
TRBJ1-3 | TRBV5-6 | - | - | 14 | CASSFPGVGNTIYF | TGTGCCAGCAGCTTTCCGGGGGTCGGAAACACCATATATTTT
TRBJ2-3 | TRBV28 | TRBD1 | - | 13 | CASSGTGADTQYF | TGTGCCAGCAGTGGAACAGGGGCAGATACGCAGTATTTT
TRBJ1-5 | TRBV4-2 | TRBD1 | - | 15 | CASSRAQGASQPQHF | TGTGCCAGCAGCCGCGCTCAGGGGGCGTCTCAGCCCCAGCATTTT
TRBJ2-1 | TRBV7-9 | - | - | 14 | CASSLGKKYNEQFF | TGTGCCAGCAGCCTGGGGAAGAAATACAATGAGCAGTTCTTC
TRBJ2-3 | TRBV7-9 | - | - | 12 | CASSSKGDTQYF | TGTGCCAGCAGCTCGAAGGGAGATACGCAGTATTTT
TRBJ2-7 | TRBV30 | TRBD2 | - | 14 | CAWSLAGETYEQYF | TGTGCCTGGAGCCTAGCGGGAGAGACCTACGAGCAGTACTTC
TRBJ2-7 | TRBV30 | - | once | 13 | CAWSDLAAYEQYF | TGTGCCTGGAGTGACCTGGCGGCCTACGAGCAGTACTTC
TRBJ1-1 | TRBV19 | - | - | 17 | CASTTRRTAILNTEAFF | TGTGCCAGTACCACTCGAAGGACAGCGATTTTGAACACTGAAGCTTTCTTT
TRBJ2-5 | TRBV28 | - | - | 12 | CASSLPQETQYF | TGTGCCAGCAGTTTGCCCCAAGAGACCCAGTACTTC
TRBJ2-5 | TRBV4-1 | TRBD2 | - | 14 | CASSQVGGRETQYF | TGCGCCAGCAGCCAAGTGGGGGGGAGGGAGACCCAGTACTTC
TRBJ2-2 | TRBV4-1 | - | - | 15 | CASSQDKGGTGELFF | TGCGCCAGCAGCCAAGATAAGGGAGGAACCGGGGAGCTGTTTTTT
TRBJ2-7 | TRBV7-2 | - | once | 14 | CASSPPGWAYEQYF | TGTGCCAGCAGCCCTCCGGGGTGGGCCTACGAGCAGTACTTC
TRBJ1-3 | TRBV2 | - | - | 14 | CASRRGGLGNTIYF | TGTGCCAGCAGGAGGGGGGGGCTGGGAAACACCATATATTTT
TRBJ2-2 | TRBV6-6 | - | - | 12 | CASSLMAGELFF | TGTGCCAGCAGCTTAATGGCCGGGGAGCTGTTTTTT
TRBJ2-2 | TRBV10-3 | TRBD2 | - | 14 | CAISSGAYTGELFF | TGTGCCATCAGTAGCGGGGCGTACACCGGGGAGCTGTTTTTT
TRBJ1-1 | TRBV11-2 | - | once | 15 | CASSVTGPGNTEAFF | TGTGCCAGCAGCGTTACGGGACCGGGAAACACTGAAGCTTTCTTT
TRBJ1-5 | TRBV4-3 | - | once | 13 | CASSQDSNQPQHF | TGCGCCAGCAGCCAAGATAGCAATCAGCCCCAGCATTTT
TRBJ1-1 | TRBV6-1 | - | - | 14 | CASKWGKGNTEAFF | TGTGCCAGCAAGTGGGGTAAGGGGAACACTGAAGCTTTCTTT
TRBJ2-5 | TRBV7-3 | TRBD2 | - | 15 | CASSPQWGGRETQYF | TGTGCCAGCAGCCCGCAATGGGGGGGGAGGGAGACCCAGTACTTC
TRBJ2-3 | TRBV9 | TRBD2 | - | 17 | CASSVGRRLASTDTQYF | TGTGCCAGCAGCGTAGGACGCAGACTAGCTAGCACAGATACGCAGTATTTT
TRBJ1-1 | TRBV28 | TRBD1 | - | 14 | CASSLSDRLAEAFF | TGTGCCAGCAGTTTATCGGACAGGTTGGCTGAAGCTTTCTTT
TRBJ2-7 | TRBV7-6 | - | - | 14 | CASRRGGASYEQYF | TGTGCCAGCAGGAGAGGCGGGGCCTCCTACGAGCAGTACTTC
TRBJ1-1 | TRBV29-1 | TRBD1 | - | 13 | CSVVRDRATEAFF | TGCAGCGTTGTCCGGGACAGGGCCACTGAAGCTTTCTTT
TRBJ1-1 | TRBV30 | - | - | 15 | CAWSVLGSPSTEAFF | TGTGCCTGGAGTGTACTGGGGAGCCCGAGCACTGAAGCTTTCTTT
TRBJ2-5 | TRBV7-6 | - | - | 14 | CASSSGLGGETQYF | TGTGCCAGCAGCTCGGGACTCGGGGGAGAGACCCAGTACTTC
TRBJ2-7 | TRBV29-1 | TRBD1 | - | 11 | CSGGTGNEQYF | TGCAGCGGTGGGACAGGGAACGAGCAGTACTTC
TRBJ2-3 | TRBV11-3 | - | - | 16 | CASSQGTGNWADTQYF | TGTGCCAGCAGCCAGGGGACCGGGAATTGGGCAGATACGCAGTATTTT
TRBJ1-4 | TRBV5-6 | - | once | 16 | CASSYTPQGFVEKLFF | TGTGCCAGCAGCTACACCCCCCAGGGATTTGTGGAAAAACTGTTTTTT